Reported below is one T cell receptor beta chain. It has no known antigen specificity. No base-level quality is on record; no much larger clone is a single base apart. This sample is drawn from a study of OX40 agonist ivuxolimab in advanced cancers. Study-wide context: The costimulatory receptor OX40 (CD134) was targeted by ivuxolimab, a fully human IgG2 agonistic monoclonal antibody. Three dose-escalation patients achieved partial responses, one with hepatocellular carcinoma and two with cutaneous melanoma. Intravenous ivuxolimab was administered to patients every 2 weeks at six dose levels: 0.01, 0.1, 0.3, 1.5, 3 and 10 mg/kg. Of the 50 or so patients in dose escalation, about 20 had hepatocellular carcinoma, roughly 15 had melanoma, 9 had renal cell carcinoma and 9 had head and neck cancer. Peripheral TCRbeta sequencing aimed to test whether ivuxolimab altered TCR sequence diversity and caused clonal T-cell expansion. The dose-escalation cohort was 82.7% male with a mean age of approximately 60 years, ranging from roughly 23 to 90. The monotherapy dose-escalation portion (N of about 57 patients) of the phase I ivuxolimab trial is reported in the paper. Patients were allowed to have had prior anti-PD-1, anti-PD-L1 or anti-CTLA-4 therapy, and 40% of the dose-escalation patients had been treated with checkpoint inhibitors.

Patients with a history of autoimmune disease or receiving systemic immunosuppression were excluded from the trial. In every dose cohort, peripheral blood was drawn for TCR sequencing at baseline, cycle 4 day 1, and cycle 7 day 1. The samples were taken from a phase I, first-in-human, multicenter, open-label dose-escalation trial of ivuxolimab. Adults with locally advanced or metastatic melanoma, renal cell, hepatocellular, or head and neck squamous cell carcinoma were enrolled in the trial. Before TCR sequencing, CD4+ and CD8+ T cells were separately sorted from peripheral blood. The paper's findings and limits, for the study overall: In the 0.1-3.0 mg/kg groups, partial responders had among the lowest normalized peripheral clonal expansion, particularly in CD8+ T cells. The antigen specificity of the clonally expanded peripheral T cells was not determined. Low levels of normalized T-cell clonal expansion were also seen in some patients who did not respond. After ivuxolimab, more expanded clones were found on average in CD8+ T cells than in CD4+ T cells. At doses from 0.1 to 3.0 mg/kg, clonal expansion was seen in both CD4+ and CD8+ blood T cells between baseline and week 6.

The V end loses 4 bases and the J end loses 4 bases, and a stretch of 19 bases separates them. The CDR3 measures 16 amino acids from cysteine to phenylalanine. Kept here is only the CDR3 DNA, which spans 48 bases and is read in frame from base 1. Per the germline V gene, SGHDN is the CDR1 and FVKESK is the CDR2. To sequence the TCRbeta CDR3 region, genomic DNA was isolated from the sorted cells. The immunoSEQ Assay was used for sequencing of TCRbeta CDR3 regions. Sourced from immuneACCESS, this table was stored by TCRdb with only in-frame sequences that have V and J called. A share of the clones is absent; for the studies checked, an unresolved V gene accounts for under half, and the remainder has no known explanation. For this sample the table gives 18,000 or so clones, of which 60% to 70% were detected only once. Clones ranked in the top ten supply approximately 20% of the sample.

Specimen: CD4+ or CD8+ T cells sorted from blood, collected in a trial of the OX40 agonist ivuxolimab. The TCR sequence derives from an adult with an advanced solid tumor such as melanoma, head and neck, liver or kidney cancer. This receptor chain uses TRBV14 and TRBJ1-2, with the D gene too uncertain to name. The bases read TGTGCCAGCAGCCTGTTCATATCTGGAAAGACCTATGGCTACACCTTC. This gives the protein CASSLFISGKTYGYTF.